This T cell receptor beta chain was found in a study of cytomegalovirus exposure and HLA in healthy donors. The PCR had 60 Vbeta and 13 Jbeta primers. Sequencing used immunoSEQ multiplex PCR; TCRdb keeps in-frame clones, though not all of them. The data show some 200,000 clones, about 88% seen once. Points on this clone: The antigen is undetermined.

These donors, healthy bone marrow donors, were studied. The CDR3 contains 14 residues. The germline V and J ends were trimmed by 5 bases and 5 bases, with 10 bases remaining between them. Germline CDR1 and CDR2: LNHDA and SQIVND (reference sequence). Study-wide points: An apparent linkage of common viral pathogens to several of the most significant clusters emerged in a later analysis. It was confirmed in vitro that three of the CMV-associated chains were specific for CMV antigens.

This receptor was obtained from a girl younger than two in good health and CMV-seronegative. The V and J genes are TRBV19 and TRBJ1-6; D may be TRBD1 (6 bases). Source material: PBMCs. CDR3 nucleotide sequence: TGTGCCAGTAGTTCACGACAGGATAATTCACCCCTCCACTTT. Translating it yields CASSSRQDNSPLHF. The entire variable domain, with the rest obtained from reference TRBV19 and TRBJ1-6, is as follows: DGGITQSPKYLFRKEGQNVTLSCEQNLNHDAMYWYRQDPGQGLRLIYYSQIVNDFQKGDIAEGYSVSREKKESFPLTVTSAQKNPTAFYLCASSSRQDNSPLHFGNGTRLTVT.